Sequencing of this T cell receptor beta chain was carried out in a study of blood T cell repertoires in COVID-19. As for the study in general: COVID-19 samples from acute and convalescent phases originated in the United States, Italy and Spain. Sample material is recorded as cDNA or gDNA derived from T cells, B-cell-depleted T cells, or PBMCs.

Sequencing was performed with immunoSEQ multiplex PCR; in TCRdb, only in-frame clones are kept and a portion is missing. The data hold about 260,000 clones, with around 90% observed a single time. This CDR3 is 12 amino acids long. The V end was cut by 3 bases, the J end by 3 bases, with 7 bases between. Germline V gene lookup returns CDR1 SGHDT and CDR2 YYEEEE. Sequencing input: PBMCs or T cells enriched from blood (not recorded which). The gene calls are TRBV5-6 and TRBJ2-7; D unresolved. The clonotype was recovered from a man between 50 and 59 years old who had been exposed to COVID-19. CDR3 coding DNA: TGTGCCAGCAGCTCTGGAGTCTACGAGCAGTACGTC. As protein: CASSSGVYEQYV.